This section outlines one TCR beta chain sequence together with its context. The antigen is unknown. A much more abundant neighbour one base away suggests this may be a read error. The data belong to a study of T cells in Graves' hyperthyroidism and ophthalmopathy. V was trimmed by 5 bases and J by 4 bases, leaving 11 bases between them. This CDR3 comprises 13 residues. CDR1 is SGHVS, CDR2 FQNEAQ, per germline. RNA transcripts were the template for amplifying TCR beta CDR3 regions. Researchers ran a first-round RT-PCR on the TCR CDR3 using the HTBI primer set. In TCRdb, the multiplex PCR reads were re-called with MiXCR into one record per CDR3 protein. Here the sample spans approximately 370,000 distinct CDR3 sequences, about 18% being singletons. PBMCs were collected from a roughly 9.7 ml volume of fresh peripheral blood. General study points: A model built on 13 V-J features separated ophthalmopathy from stable hyperthyroidism. Most thyroid clonotypes expanded above 0.001 were also detected in blood.

The TCR comes from a woman in her twenties or thirties with Graves' hyperthyroidism that later progressed to Graves' ophthalmopathy. V gene TRBV7-8 combines with J gene TRBJ2-5; tentatively, D is TRBD1 (6 bases). The sequenced sample was blood. The CDR3 bases are TGTGCCAGCAGCCCCGGACAGACAGAGACCCAGTACTTC. This sequence encodes CASSPGQTETQYF.